These T cell receptor beta chains were read from a single sample in a study of shared clonotypes between healthy human individuals. Sequencing was performed with immunoSEQ multiplex PCR; in TCRdb, only in-frame clones are kept and a portion is missing. The table lists over 300,000 clones, roughly 91% of them singletons. Sequencing was performed on memory CD8+ T cells sorted from blood. The receptors shown here come from a young man in good health. Both conserved end residues are part of each CDR3. The order of the fields is J gene, D gene, V gene, clone size, CDR3 protein, CDR3 DNA. D genes are given only for firm matches. A row's size may be missing; if present it is once, few, many or a size class.

j_call: TRBJ1-2
d_call: .
v_call: TRBV9
clone_size: .
cdr3_aa: CASSGGFNYGYTF
cdr3_nt: TGTGCCAGCAGCGGGGGTTTTAACTATGGCTACACCTTC

j_call: TRBJ2-1
d_call: .
v_call: TRBV2
clone_size: once
cdr3_aa: CASSETLAIPYNEQFF
cdr3_nt: TGTGCCAGCAGTGAAACCCTAGCGATCCCCTACAATGAGCAGTTCTTC

j_call: TRBJ2-1
d_call: TRBD1
v_call: TRBV4-3
clone_size: few
cdr3_aa: CASSHEQGDYNEQFF
cdr3_nt: TGCGCCAGCAGCCATGAACAGGGGGACTACAATGAGCAGTTCTTC

j_call: TRBJ2-1
d_call: TRBD1
v_call: TRBV23-1
clone_size: .
cdr3_aa: CASSQRTGIYNEQFF
cdr3_nt: TGCGCCAGCAGTCAACGGACAGGGATCTACAATGAGCAGTTCTTC

j_call: TRBJ2-1
d_call: TRBD2
v_call: TRBV30
clone_size: .
cdr3_aa: CAWSPTGGPYNEQFF
cdr3_nt: TGTGCCTGGAGTCCAACGGGGGGGCCCTACAATGAGCAGTTCTTC

j_call: TRBJ2-7
d_call: TRBD2
v_call: TRBV13
clone_size: .
cdr3_aa: CASSLVREGLDEQYF
cdr3_nt: TGTGCCAGCAGCTTAGTGCGGGAGGGCCTCGACGAGCAGTACTTC

j_call: TRBJ2-5
d_call: .
v_call: TRBV2
clone_size: .
cdr3_aa: CASRENRLGETQYF
cdr3_nt: TGTGCCAGCAGAGAGAACAGGCTGGGGGAGACCCAGTACTTC

j_call: TRBJ2-7
d_call: TRBD2
v_call: TRBV27
clone_size: .
cdr3_aa: CASSLIRGLAGGYEQYF
cdr3_nt: TGTGCCAGCAGTTTAATCCGAGGGCTAGCGGGAGGTTACGAGCAGTACTTC

j_call: TRBJ1-2
d_call: .
v_call: TRBV18
clone_size: .
cdr3_aa: CASSPDGVNYGYTF
cdr3_nt: TGTGCCAGCTCACCTGACGGGGTGAACTATGGCTACACCTTC

j_call: TRBJ2-5
d_call: .
v_call: TRBV4-1
clone_size: .
cdr3_aa: CASSQNPKGQETQYF
cdr3_nt: TGCGCCAGCAGCCAAAATCCTAAAGGGCAAGAGACCCAGTACTTC

j_call: TRBJ2-7
d_call: TRBD2
v_call: TRBV28
clone_size: .
cdr3_aa: CASSLLAGGIYEQYF
cdr3_nt: TGTGCCAGCAGTTTACTAGCGGGGGGAATCTACGAGCAGTACTTC

j_call: TRBJ1-2
d_call: .
v_call: TRBV4-1
clone_size: .
cdr3_aa: CASSQGDQDRYGYTF
cdr3_nt: TGCGCCAGCAGCCAAGGGGATCAGGATAGGTATGGCTACACCTTC

j_call: TRBJ2-3
d_call: .
v_call: TRBV7-9
clone_size: .
cdr3_aa: CASSLARATVDTQYF
cdr3_nt: TGTGCCAGCAGCTTAGCGCGGGCCACGGTGGATACGCAGTATTTT

j_call: TRBJ2-7
d_call: .
v_call: TRBV2
clone_size: .
cdr3_aa: CASLVFGGEDEQYF
cdr3_nt: TGTGCCAGCCTTGTTTTCGGGGGAGAGGACGAGCAGTACTTC

j_call: TRBJ1-6
d_call: .
v_call: TRBV19
clone_size: few
cdr3_aa: CASSIAGYNSPLHF
cdr3_nt: TGTGCCAGTAGTATTGCCGGATATAATTCACCCCTCCACTTT

j_call: TRBJ2-1
d_call: TRBD2
v_call: TRBV11-2
clone_size: .
cdr3_aa: CASSLESGSPENEQFF
cdr3_nt: TGTGCCAGCAGCCTCGAGAGCGGGAGCCCCGAGAATGAGCAGTTCTTC

j_call: TRBJ2-1
d_call: .
v_call: TRBV5-4
clone_size: .
cdr3_aa: CASSLEGGSHNEQFF
cdr3_nt: TGTGCCAGCAGCTTGGAGGGGGGATCCCACAATGAGCAGTTCTTC

j_call: TRBJ1-2
d_call: .
v_call: TRBV10-3
clone_size: .
cdr3_aa: CAISESLDGFYGYTF
cdr3_nt: TGTGCCATCAGTGAGTCCTTGGACGGATTCTATGGCTACACCTTC